The clone carrying this T cell receptor beta chain has a handful of counts. These data belong to a study of T-cell memory formation after mild COVID-19. TCRdb independently ran MiXCR on the 5' RACE reads; one entry per CDR3 protein. Among 110,000 to 150,000 distinct CDR3 sequences listed, roughly a quarter were seen once. V dropped 6 bases and J dropped 9; count of bases not matched to a gene: 0. This CDR3 spans 13 amino acids. This TCR derives from an adult woman who had mild COVID-19 (a few samples of this study predate the infection). Cell type and time point are not known. The sample taken for sequencing was PBMCs or a T cell subset sorted from them (not recorded which). The chain combines TRBV12-3 or TRBV12-4 with TRBJ2-1, with 15 positions matching TRBD2. The CDR3: CASRGLAGGEQFF. The CDR3 region has the DNA TGTGCCAGCAGGGGACTAGCGGGGGGTGAGCAGTTCTTC.